The TCR beta chain described here comes from a study of blood T cell repertoires in COVID-19. Study summary: Samples of COVID-19 (acute and convalescent) were obtained from the United States, Italy and Spain.

This clone was counted a single time. This CDR3 is 15 amino acids long. In the authors' methods: Reference gene primer amplification yielded estimated nucleated cell counts. Generated by immunoSEQ multiplex PCR, the TCRdb table keeps only in-frame clones and is missing some. The V and J calls and clone size were taken over from that table, and D and trimming were inferred from the DNA. Here the sample spans more than 85,000 clones, around 85% being singletons. The sequence was collected from a human donor in a cohort sampled during active COVID-19. Sequenced: peripheral blood. V is TRBV21-1 and J is TRBJ2-3; TRBD2, the D gene given by the table, was not confirmed from the DNA. TRBV21-1 constitutes a pseudogene. DNA for the CDR3: TGTGCCAGCAGCAAAGACTACCTTAGCACAGATACGCAGTATTTT. It translates to CASSKDYLSTDTQYF.